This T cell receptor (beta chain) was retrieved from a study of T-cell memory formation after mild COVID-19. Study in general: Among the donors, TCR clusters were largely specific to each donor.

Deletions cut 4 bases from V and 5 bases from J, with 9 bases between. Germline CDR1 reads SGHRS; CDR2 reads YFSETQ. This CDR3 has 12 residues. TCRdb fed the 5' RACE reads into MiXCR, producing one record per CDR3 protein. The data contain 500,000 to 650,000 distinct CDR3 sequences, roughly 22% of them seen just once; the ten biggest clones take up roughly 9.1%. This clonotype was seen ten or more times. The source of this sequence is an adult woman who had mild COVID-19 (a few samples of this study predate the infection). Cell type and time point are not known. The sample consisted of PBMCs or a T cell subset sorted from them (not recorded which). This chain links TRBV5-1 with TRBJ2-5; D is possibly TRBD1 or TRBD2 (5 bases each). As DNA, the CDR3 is TGCGCCAGCAGCGGGGGATCCGAGACCCAGTACTTC. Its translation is CASSGGSETQYF.